Listed below are T cell receptor beta chains from one sample, sequenced in a study of T cell responses to AZD1222 COVID-19 vaccine. Generated by immunoSEQ multiplex PCR, the TCRdb table keeps only in-frame clones and is missing some. This table has more than 95,000 clones, 85% to 90% appearing once. Sequenced here: peripheral blood, sampled 28 days after the second AZD1222 dose. These receptors were obtained from an adult who received the AZD1222 COVID-19 vaccine. The CDR3 runs from the conserved cysteine through the conserved F or W. A D gene is named only where the DNA matches it firmly. Only some rows state a clone size, as once, few, many or a class for expanded clones.

.,TRBV12-3/TRBV12-4,.,TRBJ1-1,CASMREHTEAFF,TGTGCCAGCATGAGGGAACACACTGAAGCTTTCTTT
TRBD2,TRBV5-4,.,TRBJ2-7,CASSLSGLAGVGEQYF,TGTGCCAGCAGCTTGTCGGGCCTAGCGGGGGTAGGGGAGCAGTACTTC
TRBD1,TRBV2,.,TRBJ1-2,CASSRDRGNYGYTF,TGTGCCAGCAGTCGGGACAGGGGGAACTATGGCTACACCTTC
TRBD1,TRBV7-2,.,TRBJ2-1,CASSPDRGRDEQFF,TGTGCCAGCAGCCCTGACAGGGGGCGGGATGAGCAGTTCTTC
TRBD2,TRBV29-1,.,TRBJ2-1,CSVGGGGGQEQFF,TGCAGCGTTGGTGGGGGGGGAGGCCAAGAGCAGTTCTTC
.,TRBV5-1,.,TRBJ2-1,CASSPSGASPSEQFF,TGCGCCAGCTCCCCATCTGGGGCGTCCCCGAGTGAGCAGTTCTTC
.,TRBV30,.,TRBJ1-2,CAWSRGNGYTF,TGTGCCTGGAGCCGGGGAAATGGCTACACCTTC
.,TRBV12-3/TRBV12-4,once,TRBJ1-5,CASSYLSNQPQHF,TGTGCCAGCAGTTATCTGAGCAATCAGCCCCAGCATTTT
TRBD2,TRBV30,.,TRBJ2-2,CAWSVGGRVSGELFF,TGTGCCTGGAGTGTGGGAGGGAGAGTTTCCGGGGAGCTGTTTTTT
.,TRBV7-2,.,TRBJ2-3,CASSLGPRGGTDTQYF,TGTGCCAGCAGCTTAGGCCCCAGGGGAGGCACAGATACGCAGTATTTT
.,TRBV29-1,few,TRBJ1-3,CSVMYSGNTIYF,TGCAGCGTCATGTACTCTGGAAACACCATATATTTT
TRBD1,TRBV10-3,.,TRBJ1-2,CAISPGQNNYGYTF,TGTGCCATCAGCCCGGGACAGAATAACTATGGCTACACCTTC
TRBD1,TRBV28,.,TRBJ1-2,CASSITGTGFGYTF,TGTGCCAGCAGTATAACCGGGACAGGGTTCGGCTACACCTTC
.,TRBV5-4,.,TRBJ1-1,CASSFPQGEAFF,TGTGCCAGCAGCTTTCCGCAGGGAGAAGCTTTCTTT
TRBD1,TRBV6-6,.,TRBJ1-2,CASSPGQRFGYTF,TGTGCCAGCAGCCCGGGACAGCGCTTTGGCTACACCTTC
TRBD1,TRBV7-3,.,TRBJ2-1,CASSPKGQGGEQFF,TGTGCCAGCAGCCCTAAGGGACAGGGAGGTGAGCAGTTCTTC
.,TRBV7-3,few,TRBJ1-2,CASSPGPGRSSTGYTF,TGTGCCAGCAGCCCGGGCCCGGGACGGTCTTCAACAGGCTACACCTTC
TRBD1,TRBV10-3,.,TRBJ1-2,CAISESTGYGYTF,TGTGCCATCAGTGAGTCGACAGGGTATGGCTACACCTTC
TRBD1,TRBV2,.,TRBJ1-1,CASSSQGTSEAFF,TGTGCCAGCAGTTCACAGGGGACCTCTGAAGCTTTCTTT
TRBD1,TRBV4-1,.,TRBJ1-5,CASSQPDREVKPQHF,TGCGCCAGCAGCCAACCCGACAGGGAAGTTAAGCCCCAGCATTTT
TRBD2,TRBV5-1,few,TRBJ2-1,CASSSGRAGNEQFF,TGCGCCAGCAGCAGCGGGAGGGCGGGCAATGAGCAGTTCTTC
TRBD2,TRBV3-1/TRBV3-2,.,TRBJ2-3,CASSQAAGESTDTQYF,TGTGCCAGCAGCCAAGCTGCGGGGGAAAGCACAGATACGCAGTATTTT
.,TRBV6-5,.,TRBJ1-1,CASTLGRNTEAFF,TGTGCCAGCACCCTCGGGCGGAACACTGAAGCTTTCTTT
.,TRBV4-3,.,TRBJ1-2,CASSQDRRQNANYGYTF,TGCGCCAGCAGCCAAGATCGGAGGCAGAACGCTAACTATGGCTACACCTTC
.,TRBV10-1,.,TRBJ1-1,CASSEAGARTEAFF,TGCGCCAGCAGTGAGGCGGGGGCGCGCACTGAAGCTTTCTTT
TRBD2,TRBV7-2,.,TRBJ2-3,CASSSGLATDTQYF,TGTGCCAGCAGCTCAGGACTAGCGACAGATACGCAGTATTTT
.,TRBV15,few,TRBJ1-5,CATSSAGGWSNQPQHF,TGTGCCACCAGCTCAGCGGGGGGATGGAGCAATCAGCCCCAGCATTTT
.,TRBV4-3,.,TRBJ2-7,CASSQAKQGIYEQYF,TGCGCCAGCAGCCAAGCAAAACAGGGAATCTACGAGCAGTACTTC
.,TRBV6-4,.,TRBJ1-2,CASSDSSMGAGYGYTF,TGTGCCAGCAGTGACTCGAGTATGGGGGCGGGTTATGGCTACACCTTC
.,TRBV5-5,once,TRBJ2-5,CASSQNQETQYF,TGTGCCAGCAGCCAGAACCAAGAGACCCAGTACTTC
TRBD2,TRBV11-1,.,TRBJ2-1,CASRVSSGGAGHEQFF,TGTGCCAGCAGAGTATCTAGCGGGGGGGCCGGTCATGAGCAGTTCTTC
TRBD2,TRBV9,.,TRBJ2-3,CASSVRGGRSTDTQYF,TGTGCCAGCAGCGTAAGGGGCGGGAGGTCCACAGATACGCAGTATTTT
.,TRBV10-1,once,TRBJ1-1,CASSESGARDTEAFF,TGCGCCAGCAGTGAGTCCGGGGCACGCGACACTGAAGCTTTCTTT
TRBD2,TRBV7-2,.,TRBJ2-7,CASSLLAGGYEQYF,TGTGCCAGCAGCTTACTAGCGGGGGGATACGAGCAGTACTTC
TRBD1,TRBV4-1,.,TRBJ2-1,CASSQSQGALNEQFF,TGCGCCAGCAGCCAAAGCCAGGGGGCACTCAATGAGCAGTTCTTC
TRBD1,TRBV7-9,.,TRBJ1-3,CASSTSWTGSGNTIYF,TGTGCCAGCAGCACGTCCTGGACAGGGTCTGGAAACACCATATATTTT
.,TRBV28,.,TRBJ1-1,CASSTGTPSSAFF,TGTGCCAGCAGTACCGGGACACCGTCCTCCGCTTTCTTT
.,TRBV2,.,TRBJ1-3,CASSDGSSGNTIYF,TGTGCCAGCAGTGACGGCAGCTCTGGAAACACCATATATTTT
.,TRBV11-2,.,TRBJ1-5,CASSLDRGQPQHF,TGTGCCAGCAGCTTAGATCGGGGTCAGCCCCAGCATTTT
TRBD1,TRBV7-6,.,TRBJ1-4,CASSPRTGNEKLFF,TGTGCCAGCAGTCCAAGGACAGGAAATGAAAAACTGTTTTTT
TRBD1,TRBV10-3,.,TRBJ1-2,CAISGNRGHYYGYTF,TGTGCCATCAGTGGAAACAGGGGGCACTACTATGGCTACACCTTC
.,TRBV4-1,.,TRBJ2-7,CASSQSPQSASAYEQYF,TGCGCCAGCAGCCAATCCCCTCAGAGTGCTAGCGCCTACGAGCAGTACTTC